One and the same sample provided the 5 T cell receptor beta chains below, sequenced in a study of cytomegalovirus exposure and HLA in healthy donors. It was with 60 Vbeta and 13 Jbeta primers that the PCR ran. Generated by immunoSEQ multiplex PCR, the TCRdb table keeps only in-frame clones and is missing some. The table lists roughly 140,000 clones, roughly 87% of them singletons. Input material: PBMCs. These TCRs come from a young man in good health and CMV-seropositive.

This clone was found once. This rearrangement joins TRBV27 to TRBJ2-1; a possible D gene is TRBD1 (6 bases). The CDR3 consists of 13 residues. The ends were cut back, 3 bases at V and 9 bases at J, with 12 bases in the middle. Germline CDR1 reads MNHEY; CDR2 reads SMNVEV (reference sequence). The CDR3 sequence is CASSFSGQSEQFF. The CDR3 coding sequence is TGTGCCAGCAGTTTCTCTGGACAGAGTGAGCAGTTCTTC.

The J gene is TRBJ2-1, the V gene TRBV18, with 9 positions matching TRBD1. J lost 9 bases, V lost 6 bases, and 6 bases had no gene match. Germline lookup yields CDR1 KGHSH and CDR2 LQKENI. This CDR3 is 13 amino acids long. The CDR3 DNA reads TGTGCCAGCTCGGATACAGGGGGCGGTGAGCAGTTCTTC. As protein: CASSDTGGGEQFF.

The chain has TRBV11-2 and TRBJ2-7; 9 positions match TRBD1. With 5 bases clipped from V and 3 bases from J, the junction kept 5 bases outside the gene matches. The CDR3 runs 14 residues. Germline lookup yields CDR1 SGHAT and CDR2 FQNNGV. CDR3 sequence (DNA): TGTGCCAGCAGCCTAACAGGGGGCCACTACGAGCAGTACTTC. It is translated as CASSLTGGHYEQYF.

The chain links TRBV4-1 to TRBJ1-2; possible D gene TRBD1, 5 bases. The germline V gene encodes CDR1 MGHRA and CDR2 YSYEKL. Trimming cost V 4 bases and J 2 bases, with 14 bases left between them. This CDR3 spans 15 amino acids. CDR3 amino acids: CASSPTSRENYGYTF. The CDR3 region has the DNA TGCGCCAGCAGCCCGACCTCCAGGGAAAACTATGGCTACACCTTC.

Here the CDR3 reads CASSGRTGDAEAFF. In nucleotides, the CDR3 is TGCGCCAGCAGTGGTCGGACAGGGGACGCTGAAGCTTTCTTT. The chain joins TRBV10-1 to TRBJ1-1; 9 nucleotides line up with TRBD1. The V gene's germline CDR1 is WNHNN and CDR2 SYGVQD (reference sequence). The CDR3 consists of 14 residues. V gave up 4 bases and J gave up 6 bases; unmatched junction bases: 6.